This T cell receptor beta chain was sequenced during a study of T cells expressing NK-cell markers. At the level of the study: CD3+CD56+NKG2C+, CD3+CD56+NKG2C- and CD3+CD56-NKG2C+ T cells, once sorted, supplied the TCR beta repertoires. HCMV serostatus: seven of eight sequenced donors positive, one negative. Study-level points and caveats: Certain NKG2C+ T cell clones were expanded, and their HCMV specificity remained unclear.

CDR3 length: 16 amino acids. The germline V gene encodes CDR1 SQVTM and CDR2 ANQGSEA. Of note for this clonotype: Its antigen is unknown.

TCRdb reprocessed the 5' RACE reads, keeping one entry per CDR3 protein, no DNA. Here the sample table reports about 260,000 distinct CDR3 sequences. The receptor's source is a man aged 18 to 29 in good health. V is TRBV29-1 and J is TRBJ2-5; TCRdb's assignment of TRBD2 cannot be checked, as there is no DNA. Input material: blood T cells: a sorted CD56 or NKG2C T cell subset, CD4+ or CD8+ T cells, or bulk PBMC T cells (not recorded which). The CDR3 region is CSVQNGASGVQETQYF. Filled out from reference TRBV29-1 and TRBJ2-5, the complete variable domain reads SAVISQKPSRDICQRGTSLTIQCQVDSQVTMMFWYRQQPGQSLTLIATANQGSEATYESGFVIDKFPISRPNLTFSTLTVSNMSPEDSSIYLCSVQNGASGVQETQYFGPGTRLLVL.